What follows are 18 T cell receptor beta chains derived from one specimen sequenced in a study of technical replicates of blood from a handful of donors. Sequencing used immunoSEQ multiplex PCR; TCRdb keeps in-frame clones, though not all of them. Of some 78,000 clones in the sample, approximately 93% were seen once. The sequenced sample consisted of T cells isolated from PBMCs. These receptors all stem from a human donor in good health.

The gene calls are TRBV6-1 and TRBJ2-7, with D possibly TRBD1 on 6 matching bases. This CDR3 is built from 13 residues. Trimming removed 5 bases from V and 4 bases from J, with 12 bases in between. The germline V gene has CDR1 MNHNS and CDR2 SASEGT. The CDR3 spells CASSITGWYEQYF. CDR3 coding DNA: TGTGCCAGCAGTATAACAGGGTGGTACGAGCAGTACTTC.

V is TRBV6-6 and J is TRBJ2-1, with 7 bases matching TRBD2. The V and J ends lost 7 bases and 6 bases, in that order; junction bases with no gene match: 12. CDR3 length: 15 amino acids. Germline CDR1 and CDR2: MNHNY and SVGAGI (reference sequence). The DNA for the CDR3 is TGTGCCAGCACCCGATGGGACTATATTCTCAATGAGCAGTTCTTC. Residues: CASTRWDYILNEQFF.

The chain has TRBV11-2 and TRBJ2-3, with 12 bases aligning to TRBD2. Trimming at V came to 1 base and at J to 5 bases, leaving 1 base not matched to a gene. This CDR3 region has 15 residues. Germline V lookup: CDR1 SGHAT, CDR2 FQNNGV. The CDR3 bases are TGTGCCAGCAGCTTAGGACTAGCGGGAGTAGATACGCAGTATTTT. Translation gives CASSLGLAGVDTQYF. Using reference TRBV11-2 and TRBJ2-3 for the parts outside the CDR3, the full variable domain is EAGVAQSPRYKIIEKRQSVAFWCNPISGHATLYWYQQILGQGPKLLIQFQNNGVVDDSQLPKDRFSAERLKGVDSTLKIQPAKLEDSAVYLCASSLGLAGVDTQYFGPGTRLTVL.

This clone showed up just once. The rearrangement uses TRBV5-1 and TRBJ2-5; 9 bases are a match to TRBD1. The V gene end was trimmed by 8 bases and the J gene end by 2 bases; junction bases not matched to a gene: 4. Per the germline V gene, CDR1 is SGHRS and CDR2 is YFSETQ. CDR3 length: 13 residues. CDR3 sequence: CASGTGPQETQYF. CDR3 sequence (DNA): TGCGCCAGTGGGACAGGGCCTCAAGAGACCCAGTACTTC.

This chain joins TRBV28 and TRBJ2-3; perhaps TRBD2 as D (5 bases). Germline assignment: CDR1 MDHEN and CDR2 SYDVKM. CDR3 length: 14 residues. V was trimmed by 7 bases and J by 5 bases, leaving 16 bases between them. In DNA form, the CDR3 reads TGTGCCAGCACCCGAGACCGGGAAGAAGATACGCAGTATTTT. Its translation is CASTRDREEDTQYF.

The gene calls are TRBV5-1 and TRBJ2-5; D is undetermined. The V gene lost 4 bases and the J gene lost 5 bases, with 9 bases spanning the gap. The CDR3 spans 12 residues. Germline values: CDR1 SGHRS, CDR2 YFSETQ. CDR3 in amino acids: CASSPNWETQYF. CDR3 nucleotide sequence: TGCGCCAGCAGCCCTAATTGGGAGACCCAGTACTTC.

The chain links TRBV9 to TRBJ1-5, with 9 bases aligning to TRBD1. Trimming removed 2 bases from V and 3 bases from J; junction bases left unmatched: 3. This CDR3 is 15 amino acids long. Germline CDR1 SGDLS, CDR2 YYNGEE. CDR3 nucleotides: TGTGCCAGCAGCGTGGGGACAGGGATCAATCAGCCCCAGCATTTT. Translating it yields CASSVGTGINQPQHF.

This chain connects TRBV5-4 to TRBJ2-2, with D possibly being TRBD1 (6 bases). The germline CDR1 and CDR2 sequences are SGHNT and YYREEE (reference sequence). The CDR3 runs to 16 residues. The V and J ends lost 0 bases and 6 bases respectively, with 15 bases between them. The CDR3 bases are TGTGCCAGCAGCTTGGGGTACGAGCGGACAGCCGGGGAGCTGTTTTTT. This translates into CASSLGYERTAGELFF.

This chain links TRBV5-1 with TRBJ2-5, with TRBD1 matching over 7 bases. The CDR3 extends over 15 amino acids. CDR1 and CDR2 from the germline V gene are SGHRS and YFSETQ. V trimming: 5 bases; J trimming: 0 bases; junction bases outside the gene matches: 7. CDR3 bases: TGCGCCAGCAGACACTTGGGACAGCACCAAGAGACCCAGTACTTC. Its protein is CASRHLGQHQETQYF.

This clone was recorded only once. V usage is TRBV7-3 and J usage is TRBJ2-1; the match to TRBD2 covers 8 bases. With V trimmed by 3 bases and J by 2 bases, 0 bases remained unmatched. This CDR3 is 14 amino acids long. In germline, CDR1 is SGHTA, CDR2 FQGTGA. The CDR3 sequence is CASSFSGAYNEQFF. The DNA of the CDR3 is TGTGCCAGCAGCTTTAGCGGGGCCTACAATGAGCAGTTCTTC.

This chain uses TRBV18 with TRBJ2-1, with 8 bases matching TRBD2. CDR1 and CDR2 (germline): KGHSH, LQKENI. V shed 3 bases and J 3 bases; nucleotides not matched to a gene: 4. The CDR3 runs 15 residues. CDR3 bases: TGTGCCAGCTCACCCGGGAGGGAAGACTACAATGAGCAGTTCTTC. Protein product: CASSPGREDYNEQFF. Variable domain in full (rest from reference TRBV18 and TRBJ2-1): NAGVMQNPRHLVRRRGQEARLRCSPMKGHSHVYWYRQLPEEGLKFMVYLQKENIIDESGMPKERFSAEFPKEGPSILRIQQVVRGDSAAYFCASSPGREDYNEQFFGPGTRLTVL.

This rearrangement joins TRBV5-5 to TRBJ2-1, with D perhaps TRBD1 (5 bases). This CDR3 spans 18 amino acids. Germline loops: CDR1 SGHKS, CDR2 YYEKEE (reference sequence). Trimming removed 0 bases at V and 0 bases at J, with 16 bases between. The CDR3: CASSLEVWTNPSYNEQFF. CDR3 sequence (DNA): TGTGCCAGCAGCTTGGAAGTATGGACAAACCCCTCCTACAATGAGCAGTTCTTC.

The chain uses TRBV11-2 and TRBJ1-1, with TRBD1 as a possible D gene (6 bases). V lost 1 base to trimming and J lost 4 bases, with 13 bases between them. Germline lookup yields CDR1 SGHAT and CDR2 FQNNGV. CDR3 length: 15 residues. CDR3 DNA sequence: TGTGCCAGCAGCTTAGGTGACGGACAGATCACTGAAGCTTTCTTT. Amino acid sequence: CASSLGDGQITEAFF.

V gene TRBV6-5 combines with J gene TRBJ1-1; D call uncertain. Germline CDR1 and CDR2: MNHEY and SVGAGI. V lost 6 bases and J 4 bases, leaving 12 bases between the germline ends. This CDR3 comprises 13 residues. CDR3 amino acids: CASRSSVGTEAFF. In DNA form, the CDR3 reads TGTGCCAGCAGATCATCGGTTGGCACTGAAGCTTTCTTT.

The genes are TRBV7-3 and TRBJ2-7; TRBD1 matches 9 bases. Per germline, CDR1 SGHTA and CDR2 FQGTGA. CDR3 length: 15 amino acids. J was trimmed by 3 bases and V by 5 bases; bases with no gene match: 8. The CDR3 bases are TGTGCCAGCAGCCTCACCGGGACAGGGTACTACGAGCAGTACTTC. The encoded protein is CASSLTGTGYYEQYF.

DNA for the CDR3: TGTGCCAGCAGCTTCAGGACAGGGGCCGGAGAGCAGTACTTC. It encodes CASSFRTGAGEQYF. The chain couples TRBV11-3 to TRBJ2-7, with 9 bases matching TRBD1. CDR1 is SGHNT and CDR2 is YENEEA in the germline V gene. V lost 3 bases, J lost 7 bases, and 7 bases stayed unmatched. The CDR3 is 14 amino acids. The full variable domain, with the rest looked up from reference TRBV11-3 and TRBJ2-7, is EAGVVQSPRYKIIEKKQPVAFWCNPISGHNTLYWYLQNLGQGPELLIRYENEEAVDDSQLPKDRFSAERLKGVDSTLKIQPAELGDSAVYLCASSFRTGAGEQYFGPGTRLTVT.

V and J are TRBV29-1 and TRBJ2-7; TRBD2 might be the D (5 bases). This CDR3 comprises 12 residues. Germline CDR1 SQVTM, CDR2 ANQGSEA. V was clipped by 6 bases and J by 2 bases, with 11 bases between them. The CDR3 DNA reads as TGCAGCGTCTCCGGGATTACCTACGAGCAGTACTTC. The encoded protein is CSVSGITYEQYF.

The rearrangement links TRBV28 to TRBJ2-7, with D maybe TRBD1 (6 bases). The length of the CDR3 is 14 residues. Germline loops: CDR1 MDHEN, CDR2 SYDVKM. Trimming stripped 7 bases from V and 3 bases from J, with 16 bases between. The CDR3, as DNA: TGTGCCAGCAATCGCAGGGGAAGTGTCTACGAGCAGTACTTC. It specifies CASNRRGSVYEQYF.